The 20 T cell receptor beta chains below come from one sample, sequenced in a study of cytomegalovirus exposure and HLA in healthy donors. The PCR was carried out with 60 Vbeta primers and 13 Jbeta primers. Assay used: immunoSEQ multiplex PCR; TCRdb lists only in-frame clones, some missing. The table has 150,000 to 200,000 clones, around 75% seen once. Sequencing input: PBMCs. The receptor source for this set is a male donor in good health and CMV-seropositive.

This clone was seen just once. The chain uses TRBV7-2 and TRBJ2-7, with TRBD2 matching over 12 bases. The V gene's germline CDR1 is SGHTA and CDR2 FQGNSA. The CDR3 contains 18 residues. J was trimmed by 2 bases and V by 5 bases; bases with no gene match: 13. The CDR3 protein is CASSLRGLAGGSPYEQYF. CDR3 in DNA: TGTGCCAGCAGCCTAAGAGGTCTAGCGGGGGGGAGCCCCTACGAGCAGTACTTC.

The CDR3 here is CASGSSARGFQETQYF. The CDR3 coding sequence is TGTGCCAGCGGGTCTTCGGCCAGGGGGTTCCAAGAGACCCAGTACTTC. The J gene is TRBJ2-5, the V gene TRBV2; TRBD1 matches at 7 bases. CDR1 and CDR2 (germline): SNHLY, FYNNEI. The CDR3 runs to 16 residues. V gave up 8 bases and J gave up 1 base; unmatched junction bases: 13.

This clone was seen more than once but under ten times. One end of the junction is discordant with germline, which a read error may explain. This chain connects TRBV29-1 to TRBJ1-2; D possibly corresponds to TRBD1 (6 bases). There are 12 residues in the CDR3. Germline assignment: CDR1 SQVTM and CDR2 ANQGSEA. CDR3: CSVGWGQGVSSF. CDR3 bases: TGCAGCGTTGGGTGGGGGCAAGGGGTATCTTCCTTC.

The V and J genes are TRBV7-3 and TRBJ2-3, with 7 bases lining up with TRBD2. With 4 bases clipped from V and 5 bases from J, the junction kept 6 bases outside the gene matches. The CDR3 runs to 14 residues. Germline assignment: CDR1 SGHTA and CDR2 FQGTGA. The CDR3: CASSSGLNRDTQYF. CDR3 nucleotides: TGTGCCAGCAGCTCGGGACTAAACAGAGATACGCAGTATTTT.

The chain employs TRBV19 and TRBJ1-6, with D unresolved. V shed 7 bases and J shed 7 bases, with 11 bases lying between them. CDR1 and CDR2 (germline): LNHDA, SQIVND (reference sequence). This CDR3 contains 13 residues. DNA of the CDR3: TGTGCCAGTACAGGACGGGAAAATTCACCCCTCCACTTT. This codes for CASTGRENSPLHF. Full variable domain (remainder filled in from reference TRBV19 and TRBJ1-6): DGGITQSPKYLFRKEGQNVTLSCEQNLNHDAMYWYRQDPGQGLRLIYYSQIVNDFQKGDIAEGYSVSREKKESFPLTVTSAQKNPTAFYLCASTGRENSPLHFGNGTRLTVT.

The V gene is TRBV14, the J gene TRBJ1-2; D unclear. The CDR3 contains 15 residues. The V end was cut by 4 bases, the J end by 8 bases, with 20 bases between. Germline assignment: CDR1 SGHDN and CDR2 FVKESK. CDR3 sequence (DNA): TGTGCCAGCAGCCCTCCTTCCATCCACGCAGGAGGCTACACCTTC. Translation: CASSPPSIHAGGYTF.

The gene calls are TRBV27 and TRBJ2-2; D perhaps matches TRBD1 (6 bases). The CDR3 runs 16 residues. Germline V gene data show CDR1 as MNHEY and CDR2 as SMNVEV (reference sequence). Trimming took off 10 bases at V and 2 bases at J, with 20 bases between the two ends. The CDR3 spells CAIATARDTNTGELFF. The CDR3 bases are TGTGCCATCGCGACGGCCCGGGACACCAACACCGGGGAGCTGTTTTTT.

V usage is TRBV6-5 and J usage is TRBJ2-3; D ambiguous. CDR1 MNHEY and CDR2 SVGAGI come from the germline V gene. V was cut by 0 bases and J by 0 bases, with 4 bases left in between. The CDR3 is 14 residues long. CDR3 sequence (DNA): TGTGCCAGCAGTTACTCCGGGAGCACAGATACGCAGTATTTT. Protein sequence: CASSYSGSTDTQYF.

V is TRBV7-3 and J is TRBJ1-2; D unresolved. Trimming cost V 5 bases and J 5 bases, with 12 bases left between them. Germline values: CDR1 SGHTA, CDR2 FQGTGA. The CDR3 totals 13 residues. This CDR3 reads CASSPTIGYGYTF. In DNA form, the CDR3 reads TGTGCCAGCAGCCCCACCATCGGGTATGGCTACACCTTC.

This sequence joins TRBV4-3 and TRBJ2-1; D might be TRBD1 (6 bases). V shed 1 base and J shed 8 bases, with 9 bases lying between them. The CDR3 is 13 residues long. The germline CDR1 and CDR2 sequences are LGHNA and YSLEER. The CDR3 is CASSQVGTHEQFF. As DNA, the CDR3 is TGCGCCAGCAGCCAAGTTGGGACACATGAGCAGTTCTTC.

The rearrangement joins TRBV4-2 to TRBJ2-5; TRBD2 agrees at 12 bases. The J call may be in error: the DNA end matches TRBJ2-7 better. Germline V CDR1 and CDR2: LGHNA, YNFKEQ. The CDR3 sequence is 16 residues long. CDR3 nucleotides: TGTGCCAGCAGCCCGGAACTAGCGGGAGGATTCTACGAGCAGTACTTC. Translated, it gives CASSPELAGGFYEQYF.

The chain employs TRBV7-7 and TRBJ2-3; 8 nucleotides agree with TRBD1. The CDR3 consists of 15 residues. Germline assignment: CDR1 SSHAT and CDR2 FNYEAQ (reference sequence). Trimming at V came to 5 bases and at J to 3 bases, leaving 7 bases not matched to a gene. DNA of the CDR3: TGTGCCAGCAGCCTAGAGGACAGGGCAACAGATACGCAGTATTTT. Translated: CASSLEDRATDTQYF. The variable domain in full, completed from reference TRBV7-7 and TRBJ2-3, reads GAGVSQSPRYKVTKRGQDVTLRCDPISSHATLYWYQQALGQGPEFLTYFNYEAQPDKSGLPSDRFSAERPEGSISTLTIQRTEQRDSAMYRCASSLEDRATDTQYFGPGTRLTVL.

V and J are TRBV6-1 and TRBJ2-1, with 7 bases aligning to TRBD2. This CDR3 comprises 15 residues. CDR1 and CDR2 (germline): MNHNS, SASEGT. V shed 7 bases and J 0 bases; nucleotides not matched to a gene: 6. The CDR3 protein is CASIISGLSYNEQFF. The CDR3, as DNA: TGTGCCAGCATCATTAGCGGGCTCTCCTACAATGAGCAGTTCTTC.

For this clone: The junction departs from germline at one end; a sequencing error may be responsible. The V and J genes are TRBV7-7 and TRBJ2-1, with D possibly being TRBD2 (5 bases). The CDR3 totals 14 residues. Germline V gene lookup returns CDR1 SSHAT and CDR2 FNYEAQ (reference sequence). The CDR3 is CASSSSFGNNEQFF. In DNA form, the CDR3 reads TGTGCTAGCAGCTCCTCCTTCGGGAACAATGAGCAGTTCTTC.

This sequence joins TRBV7-6 and TRBJ2-5; TRBD2 matches at 7 bases. Germline V gene data show CDR1 as SGHVS and CDR2 as FNYEAQ. The ends lost 0 bases at V and 2 bases at J; junction bases unmatched: 6. This CDR3 has 16 residues. For the CDR3, the DNA is TGTGCCAGCAGCTTAGCGATGGGGGGGATACAAGAGACCCAGTACTTC. The encoded protein is CASSLAMGGIQETQYF. The variable domain in full, with the rest retrieved from reference TRBV7-6 and TRBJ2-5, is GAGVSQSPRYKVTKRGQDVALRCDPISGHVSLYWYRQALGQGPEFLTYFNYEAQQDKSGLPNDRFSAERPEGSISTLTIQRTEQRDSAMYRCASSLAMGGIQETQYFGPGTRLLVL.

The gene calls are TRBV6-1 and TRBJ1-6, with D hard to call. Germline CDR1 and CDR2: MNHNS and SASEGT. The CDR3 length is 18 residues. Trimming shortened V by 2 bases and J by 0 bases, and 14 bases separated the two germline ends. The CDR3 region is CASSEIPPVSSYNSPLHF. The DNA for the CDR3 is TGTGCCAGCAGTGAAATCCCCCCGGTGAGCTCCTATAATTCACCCCTCCACTTT.

This clone was seen just once. This chain joins TRBV5-8 and TRBJ2-5; the match to TRBD1 covers 9 bases. This CDR3 spans 15 amino acids. CDR1 is SGHTS, CDR2 YDEGEE, per germline. Trimming cost V 2 bases and J 5 bases; bases outside gene matches: 7. The CDR3 here is CASSLGTGPTETQYF. The CDR3 DNA follows: TGTGCCAGCAGCTTAGGGACAGGGCCGACGGAGACCCAGTACTTC.

The rearrangement uses TRBV7-2 and TRBJ1-1; 7 bases line up with TRBD1. Germline assignment: CDR1 SGHTA and CDR2 FQGNSA. CDR3 length: 12 residues. J was trimmed by 7 bases and V by 5 bases; bases with no gene match: 4. CDR3 sequence reads: CASSRQGVEAFF. The CDR3 DNA reads TGTGCCAGCAGCAGACAGGGTGTTGAAGCTTTCTTT.

The chain is built from TRBV5-6 and TRBJ2-3; 12 bases map to TRBD2. The CDR3 contains 17 residues. With 1 base clipped from V and 2 bases from J, the junction kept 5 bases outside the gene matches. Germline-derived CDR1 and CDR2 are SGHDT and YYEEEE. The CDR3 loop is CASSLYLAGGITDTQYF. In DNA, the CDR3 is TGTGCCAGCAGCTTGTACCTAGCGGGGGGGATCACAGATACGCAGTATTTT.

The J gene is TRBJ2-6, the V gene TRBV5-1; the match to TRBD1 covers 7 bases. This CDR3 is 18 amino acids long. Germline V lookup: CDR1 SGHRS, CDR2 YFSETQ. Trimming cost V 2 bases and J 4 bases; bases outside gene matches: 12. Written as DNA, the CDR3 is TGCGCCAGCAGCTTTGGGACAACAGGGGTCGCGGGGGCCAACGTCCTGACTTTC. Protein: CASSFGTTGVAGANVLTF.